The 21 T cell receptor beta chains listed next were all sequenced from one sample in a study of shared clonotypes between healthy human individuals. TCRdb's copy holds only in-frame clones and misses some; the assay was immunoSEQ multiplex PCR. The table records approximately 2,000,000 clones, 93% of them present only once. Naive CD8 cells lacked CD45RO, underwent positive selection for CCR7 and left out terminally differentiated effector memory CD45RA+ cells. Sequences were obtained from naive CD8+ T cells from PBMCs. These receptors were taken from a man aged 18 to 29 in good health. Some clones in this sample may be carry-over from other donors' samples.

The chain uses TRBV19 and TRBJ1-4, with a possible D match to TRBD1 (6 bases). Germline lookup yields CDR1 LNHDA and CDR2 SQIVND (reference sequence). V gave up 6 bases and J gave up 8 bases, with 19 bases separating them. The CDR3 contains 15 residues. CDR3 DNA sequence: TGTGCCAGTAGCCCCTGGTCAGGGGCTCAGGAAAAACTGTTTTTT. Translation: CASSPWSGAQEKLFF.

The chain recombines TRBV29-1 with TRBJ2-1, with D unclear. CDR1 and CDR2 from the germline V gene are SQVTM and ANQGSEA. V lost 6 bases, J lost 7 bases, and 10 bases lay in between. This CDR3 comprises 11 residues. CDR3 in amino acids: CSVPTTNEQFF. CDR3 nucleotide sequence: TGCAGCGTCCCCACTACAAATGAGCAGTTCTTC.

The chain links TRBV5-1 to TRBJ2-7; D is possibly TRBD1 (6 bases). Germline V gene data show CDR1 as SGHRS and CDR2 as YFSETQ. The CDR3 is 12 amino acids. Trimming took off 6 bases at V and 5 bases at J, with 12 bases between the two ends. DNA for the CDR3: TGCGCCAGCAACCAACAGGGCCACGAGCAGTACTTC. Amino acid sequence: CASNQQGHEQYF. Full variable domain (rest looked up from reference TRBV5-1 and TRBJ2-7): KAGVTQTPRYLIKTRGQQVTLSCSPISGHRSVSWYQQTPGQGLQFLFEYFSETQRNKGNFPGRFSGRQFSNSRSEMNVSTLELGDSALYLCASNQQGHEQYFGPGTRLTVT.

V gene TRBV5-1 combines with J gene TRBJ2-7, with 8 bases aligning to TRBD1. Germline assignment: CDR1 SGHRS and CDR2 YFSETQ. There are 16 residues in the CDR3. Trimming at V came to 0 bases and at J to 2 bases, leaving 7 bases not matched to a gene. CDR3 loop: CASSLGTGPRTYEQYF. The CDR3 DNA reads as TGCGCCAGCAGCTTGGGGACAGGGCCCCGTACCTACGAGCAGTACTTC. Looking up the rest from reference TRBV5-1 and TRBJ2-7 gives the full variable domain: KAGVTQTPRYLIKTRGQQVTLSCSPISGHRSVSWYQQTPGQGLQFLFEYFSETQRNKGNFPGRFSGRQFSNSRSEMNVSTLELGDSALYLCASSLGTGPRTYEQYFGPGTRLTVT.

The J gene is TRBJ2-1, the V gene TRBV9; D is possibly TRBD2 (6 bases). This CDR3 is built from 19 residues. CDR1 SGDLS and CDR2 YYNGEE come from the germline V gene. V was trimmed by 3 bases and J by 0 bases, leaving 22 bases between them. In nucleotides, the CDR3 is TGTGCCAGCAGCGCTGCTGGACCGGGACTCAAGAGCTCCTACAATGAGCAGTTCTTC. This codes for CASSAAGPGLKSSYNEQFF.

The V and J genes are TRBV4-1 and TRBJ1-5, with a possible D match to TRBD1 (5 bases). V lost 4 bases to trimming and J lost 0 bases, with 13 bases between them. This CDR3 comprises 16 residues. Germline V gene lookup returns CDR1 MGHRA and CDR2 YSYEKL. CDR3 nucleotide sequence: TGCGCCAGCAGCCTGTCACAGGCAAATAGCAATCAGCCCCAGCATTTT. Encoded protein: CASSLSQANSNQPQHF.

This clone has a single count. V usage is TRBV5-1 and J usage is TRBJ2-5, with no clear D. Trimming removed 0 bases from V and 2 bases from J, with 11 bases in between. Germline CDR1 and CDR2: SGHRS and YFSETQ. This CDR3 has 15 residues. The CDR3 DNA is TGCGCCAGCAGCTTGGGAGTGGGGTATCAAGAGACCCAGTACTTC. Translating gives CASSLGVGYQETQYF.

The chain has TRBV4-1 and TRBJ2-7; perhaps D is TRBD1 or TRBD2 (5 bases each). The CDR3 sequence is 16 residues long. The V gene lost 5 bases and the J gene lost 6 bases, with 23 bases spanning the gap. Germline V gene lookup returns CDR1 MGHRA and CDR2 YSYEKL. In nucleotides, the CDR3 is TGCGCCAGCAGCTATAAGCAAATTTCCGGGACGCCCGAGCAGTACTTC. Encoded protein: CASSYKQISGTPEQYF.

The chain links TRBV6-6 to TRBJ2-5; 9 positions agree with TRBD2. The CDR3 is 16 residues long. Trimming cost V 6 bases and J 2 bases; bases outside gene matches: 10. Germline V lookup: CDR1 MNHNY, CDR2 SVGAGI (reference sequence). In DNA form, the CDR3 reads TGTGCCAGCAGCCCCCCTCGGCTAGCGGGACAAGAGACCCAGTACTTC. This translates into CASSPPRLAGQETQYF.

This sequence joins TRBV27 and TRBJ2-7; D is perhaps TRBD2 (5 bases). V was clipped by 4 bases and J by 0 bases, with 13 bases between them. The CDR3 extends over 15 amino acids. Germline CDR1 is MNHEY and CDR2 is SMNVEV (reference sequence). CDR3 sequence: CASSSSSRHSYEQYF. DNA of the CDR3: TGTGCCAGCAGTTCCTCTAGCCGCCACTCCTACGAGCAGTACTTC.

This chain connects TRBV29-1 to TRBJ1-2, with a possible D match to TRBD1 (6 bases). Germline V lookup: CDR1 SQVTM, CDR2 ANQGSEA. Deletions cut 6 bases from V and 4 bases from J, with 9 bases between. This CDR3 contains 11 residues. CDR3 in DNA: TGCAGCGTGGTGGACAGCTATGGCTACACCTTC. This gives the protein CSVVDSYGYTF.

The chain links TRBV7-3 to TRBJ2-1; the match to TRBD1 covers 8 bases. CDR3 length: 14 amino acids. The ends lost 2 bases at V and 7 bases at J; junction bases unmatched: 4. CDR1 and CDR2 (germline): SGHTA, FQGTGA. The CDR3 is CASSLGQGANEQFF. The CDR3 DNA reads TGTGCCAGCAGCTTAGGGCAGGGGGCAAATGAGCAGTTCTTC.

This chain connects TRBV18 to TRBJ1-5, with no clear D. This CDR3 has 15 residues. Germline V gene lookup returns CDR1 KGHSH and CDR2 LQKENI. The ends were cut back, 3 bases at V and 0 bases at J, with 9 bases in the middle. CDR3 sequence (DNA): TGTGCCAGCTCACCCGAAAGATATAGCAATCAGCCCCAGCATTTT. This codes for CASSPERYSNQPQHF.

This clone was counted a single time. The sample contains more than one DNA sequence encoding this CDR3. The rearrangement uses TRBV19 and TRBJ2-7; possibly TRBD1 or TRBD2 for D (5 bases each). V was clipped by 3 bases and J by 0 bases, with 9 bases between them. The CDR3 runs to 14 residues. Germline CDR1 is LNHDA and CDR2 is SQIVND (reference sequence). CDR3 sequence: CASSIQGVSYEQYF. Here the CDR3 DNA reads TGTGCCAGTAGTATCCAGGGAGTCTCCTACGAGCAGTACTTC. Drawing the rest from reference TRBV19 and TRBJ2-7, the complete variable domain is DGGITQSPKYLFRKEGQNVTLSCEQNLNHDAMYWYRQDPGQGLRLIYYSQIVNDFQKGDIAEGYSVSREKKESFPLTVTSAQKNPTAFYLCASSIQGVSYEQYFGPGTRLTVT.

This chain joins TRBV28 and TRBJ1-1; possible D gene TRBD1, 6 bases. Per germline, CDR1 MDHEN and CDR2 SYDVKM. V lost 2 bases and J 0 bases, leaving 13 bases between the germline ends. This CDR3 is built from 16 residues. CDR3 in DNA: TGTGCCAGCAGTTTAAGCCAGGGGATCATGAACACTGAAGCTTTCTTT. Protein product: CASSLSQGIMNTEAFF.

Details on this clone: The sample has other DNA sequences that encode this CDR3 too. J is TRBJ1-5 and V is TRBV10-3, with 10 bases lining up with TRBD1. CDR1 is ENHRY, CDR2 SYGVKD, per germline. The CDR3 length is 15 residues. V lost 4 bases and J lost 1; bases outside the gene matches: 1. The CDR3 region has the DNA TGTGCCATCAGTGGGACAGGGGGAAGCAATCAGCCCCAGCATTTT. Protein product: CAISGTGGSNQPQHF.

The V and J genes are TRBV19 and TRBJ2-1; 9 nucleotides align to TRBD2. The CDR3 spans 17 residues. V gave up 3 bases and J gave up 8 bases; unmatched junction bases: 14. CDR1 and CDR2 from the germline V gene are LNHDA and SQIVND (reference sequence). The CDR3 DNA sequence: TGTGCCAGTAGTATCCCCCTCTGGCGGGAGGGCCGGGATGAGCAGTTCTTC. It is translated as CASSIPLWREGRDEQFF.

This clone was seen a single time. The rearrangement links TRBV27 to TRBJ2-5, with 8 bases lining up with TRBD2. Trimming took 1 base from V and 5 from J; bases not matched to a gene: 12. This CDR3 comprises 17 residues. Germline CDR1 is MNHEY and CDR2 is SMNVEV (reference sequence). As DNA, the CDR3 is TGTGCCAGCAGTTTATTTTCGGCGGGAGGAATTTGGGAGACCCAGTACTTC. Its translation is CASSLFSAGGIWETQYF.

The chain combines TRBV7-6 with TRBJ2-5, with 7 bases fitting TRBD2. The CDR3 consists of 15 residues. From germline, CDR1 is SGHVS and CDR2 FNYEAQ. The V segment lost 8 bases and the J segment 2 bases; nucleotides outside the gene matches: 11. The CDR3 reads CASGRLAVDQETQYF. The CDR3 coding sequence is TGTGCCAGCGGGCGTCTAGCGGTTGATCAAGAGACCCAGTACTTC. The entire variable domain, with the rest obtained from reference TRBV7-6 and TRBJ2-5, is as follows: GAGVSQSPRYKVTKRGQDVALRCDPISGHVSLYWYRQALGQGPEFLTYFNYEAQQDKSGLPNDRFSAERPEGSISTLTIQRTEQRDSAMYRCASGRLAVDQETQYFGPGTRLLVL.

The chain is built from TRBV10-3 and TRBJ2-1; 9 nucleotides agree with TRBD2. Germline V lookup: CDR1 ENHRY, CDR2 SYGVKD. V lost 2 bases to trimming and J lost 4 bases; unmatched junction nucleotides: 3. The CDR3 has 15 amino acids. This CDR3 reads CAISEAGGVYNEQFF. The CDR3 DNA reads TGTGCCATCAGTGAGGCGGGAGGGGTATACAATGAGCAGTTCTTC.

This chain connects TRBV6-1 to TRBJ1-3; TRBD1 aligns across 9 bases. J lost 0 bases, V lost 4 bases, and 13 bases had no gene match. Germline V CDR1 and CDR2: MNHNS, SASEGT. The CDR3 loop spans 19 amino acids. The CDR3 loop is CASSAVPGQGPSSGNTIYF. For the CDR3, the DNA is TGTGCCAGCAGTGCCGTCCCGGGACAGGGACCGAGCTCTGGAAACACCATATATTTT.